The 17 T cell receptor beta chains below all came from one sample that was sequenced in a study of PD-1 blockade in mismatch repair-deficient tumors. This table comes from immunoSEQ multiplex PCR, and its TCRdb copy is limited to in-frame clones, with some not included. The profile shows 40,000 or so clones, roughly 80% of them singletons. This material consisted of peripheral blood, taken 4 weeks after starting pembrolizumab. The receptors were gathered from an adult with mismatch repair-deficient cancer.

This chain connects TRBV15 to TRBJ1-5; D is undetermined. Per the germline V gene, CDR1 is LNHNV and CDR2 is YYDKDF (reference sequence). The CDR3 consists of 13 residues. Trimming removed 0 bases at V and 3 bases at J, with 3 bases between. The CDR3 nucleotides are TGTGCCACCAGCAGAGATTACAATCAGCCCCAGCATTTT. It translates to CATSRDYNQPQHF.

The V gene is TRBV7-3, the J gene TRBJ2-7, with D hard to call. The germline V gene encodes CDR1 SGHTA and CDR2 FQGTGA. CDR3 size: 13 residues. The germline V and J ends were trimmed by 0 bases and 9 bases, with 12 bases remaining between them. CDR3 bases: TGTGCCAGCAGCTTAACGGAGCAAGCGACGCAGTACTTC. Protein product: CASSLTEQATQYF.

This clone was seen a few times. The chain uses TRBV7-8 and TRBJ2-1; D call uncertain. V was pared by 1 base and J by 6 bases, with 10 bases between. Germline assignment: CDR1 SGHVS and CDR2 FQNEAQ. CDR3 length: 14 amino acids. The CDR3 DNA reads as TGTGCCAGCAGCTTAGAAGTCCGGGTCAATGAGCAGTTCTTC. Translated, it gives CASSLEVRVNEQFF.

This clone appeared a few times. CDR3 sequence (DNA): TGCGCCAGCAGCGAAACAGGGGGAAGAGGCTACACCTTC. This gives the protein CASSETGGRGYTF. The genes are TRBV5-1 and TRBJ1-2; 8 bases line up with TRBD1. The CDR3 runs to 13 residues. Trimming at V came to 4 bases and at J to 8 bases, leaving 7 bases not matched to a gene. The germline CDR1 and CDR2 sequences are SGHRS and YFSETQ.

The rearrangement uses TRBV28 and TRBJ2-7; D is possibly TRBD2 (5 bases). The CDR3 runs to 13 residues. The germline CDR1 and CDR2 sequences are MDHEN and SYDVKM. Between the trimmed V and J ends, which lost 7 bases and 4 bases, there was a span of 14 bases. The CDR3 loop reads CASTLGISYEQYF. The CDR3 DNA reads TGTGCCAGCACCCTCGGGATTTCATACGAGCAGTACTTC.

The chain combines TRBV27 with TRBJ2-4, with TRBD2 matching 8 bases. From germline, CDR1 is MNHEY and CDR2 SMNVEV (reference sequence). V trimming: 7 bases; J trimming: 0 bases; junction bases outside the gene matches: 14. The CDR3 spans 18 residues. This CDR3 reads CASTPDYSGRRAKNIQYF. CDR3 DNA sequence: TGTGCCAGCACCCCGGACTACAGCGGGAGAAGAGCCAAAAACATTCAGTACTTC.

This clone was observed a single time. This chain links TRBV2 with TRBJ2-3, with D perhaps matching TRBD1 or TRBD2 (6 bases each). This CDR3 is built from 14 residues. V gave up 6 bases and J gave up 6 bases, with 16 bases separating them. Germline-derived CDR1 and CDR2 are SNHLY and FYNNEI. The CDR3 DNA is TGTGCCAGCAGCCCCGGGGGCAAGTGGGATACGCAGTATTTT. Translated, it gives CASSPGGKWDTQYF.

The CDR3 loop reads CASRGGSVYTGELFF. CDR3 bases: TGTGCCAGCAGGGGAGGCTCCGTCTACACCGGGGAGCTGTTTTTT. This chain connects TRBV7-9 to TRBJ2-2, with D possibly matching TRBD2 (6 bases). The V and J ends lost 6 bases and 3 bases respectively, with 14 bases between them. The CDR3 is 15 amino acids. Per germline, CDR1 SEHNR and CDR2 FQNEAQ (reference sequence). Complete variable domain (other parts from reference TRBV7-9 and TRBJ2-2): DTGVSQNPRHKITKRGQNVTFRCDPISEHNRLYWYRQTLGQGPEFLTYFQNEAQLEKSRLLSDRFSAERPKGSFSTLEIQRTEQGDSAMYLCASRGGSVYTGELFFGEGSRLTVL.

The chain carries TRBV6-6 and TRBJ2-5, with D possibly TRBD2 on 7 matching bases. Germline V gene lookup returns CDR1 MNHNY and CDR2 SVGAGI (reference sequence). The CDR3 sequence is 16 residues long. Trimming shortened V by 5 bases and J by 2 bases, and 18 bases separated the two germline ends. The CDR3 DNA sequence: TGTGCCAGCAGTCCCTCCCAGGGGAGGGGACAAGAGACCCAGTACTTC. It encodes CASSPSQGRGQETQYF.

In its sample, this clone was seen a few times. The CDR3: CSVGGAGYGYTF. The CDR3 bases are TGCAGCGTTGGAGGGGCGGGCTATGGCTACACCTTC. The rearrangement joins TRBV29-1 to TRBJ1-2; a possible D gene is TRBD1 (5 bases). Germline assignment: CDR1 SQVTM and CDR2 ANQGSEA. CDR3 length equals 12 residues. The V end was cut by 4 bases, the J end by 4 bases, with 10 bases between.

This clone appeared a single time. This chain joins TRBV5-8 and TRBJ2-1; D is unresolved. The CDR3 contains 11 residues. Trimming removed 4 bases from V and 5 bases from J, with 4 bases in between. Germline CDR1 SGHTS, CDR2 YDEGEE. In nucleotides, the CDR3 is TGTGCCAGCAGCATACACAATGAGCAGTTCTTC. The encoded protein is CASSIHNEQFF.

V is TRBV7-9 and J is TRBJ2-1; 12 bases line up with TRBD2. J was trimmed by 6 bases and V by 5 bases; bases with no gene match: 8. Germline CDR1 SEHNR, CDR2 FQNEAQ (reference sequence). The CDR3 is 16 residues long. The CDR3 DNA follows: TGTGCCAGCAGCCTCCGCTCTAGCGGGAGGGTCAATGAGCAGTTCTTC. It yields the protein CASSLRSSGRVNEQFF.

The chain carries TRBV28 and TRBJ1-2; TRBD1 agrees at 8 bases. Germline assignment: CDR1 MDHEN and CDR2 SYDVKM. V was pared by 5 bases and J by 4 bases, with 6 bases of the junction left unmatched. The CDR3 has 14 amino acids. CDR3 sequence: CASSGSDRVYGYTF. The CDR3 DNA is TGTGCCAGCAGTGGCTCGGACAGGGTCTATGGCTACACCTTC.

In this sample, this clone turned up a few times. The rearrangement links TRBV4-2 to TRBJ2-7; TRBD2 matches at 9 bases. V lost 0 bases and J lost 0; bases outside the gene matches: 3. The CDR3 contains 16 residues. Germline V CDR1 and CDR2: LGHNA, YNFKEQ. The CDR3 loop is CASSQDPSGDSYEQYF. The CDR3 DNA reads TGTGCCAGCAGCCAAGATCCTAGCGGGGACTCCTACGAGCAGTACTTC.

CDR3 in amino acids: CASSYTGNYGYTF. The CDR3 DNA reads as TGTGCCAGCAGTTACACAGGGAACTATGGCTACACCTTC. The chain recombines TRBV6-5 with TRBJ1-2; TRBD1 might be the D (6 bases). This CDR3 has 13 amino acids. V lost 2 bases to trimming and J lost 2 bases, with 6 bases between them. Looked up from germline, CDR1 is MNHEY and CDR2 is SVGAGI.

The rearrangement uses TRBV9 and TRBJ2-7, with 9 bases matching TRBD1. The junction had 9 bases not matched to a gene; V was cut back by 2 bases and J by 3 bases. CDR3 length: 16 amino acids. Germline-derived CDR1 and CDR2 are SGDLS and YYNGEE. The CDR3 protein is CASSVASGTGFYEQYF. CDR3 bases: TGTGCCAGCAGCGTTGCCTCCGGGACAGGGTTCTACGAGCAGTACTTC.

The V call is TRBV7-2, the J call TRBJ1-5, with no clear D. This CDR3 spans 17 amino acids. Per germline, CDR1 SGHTA and CDR2 FQGNSA. With 0 bases removed from V and 4 bases from J, the gap between germline ends came to 16 bases. This CDR3 reads CASSLASVGTVNQPQHF. CDR3 nucleotide sequence: TGTGCCAGCAGCTTAGCGTCTGTTGGTACAGTTAATCAGCCCCAGCATTTT. The variable domain in full, with the rest retrieved from reference TRBV7-2 and TRBJ1-5, is GAGVSQSPSNKVTEKGKDVELRCDPISGHTALYWYRQSLGQGLEFLIYFQGNSAPDKSGLPSDRFSAERTGGSVSTLTIQRTQQEDSAVYLCASSLASVGTVNQPQHFGDGTRLSIL.